Listed here are 16 T cell receptor beta chains from one sample, sequenced in a study of shared clonotypes between healthy human individuals. Data came from immunoSEQ multiplex PCR; TCRdb stores just in-frame clones and leaves some out. This sample has roughly 1,800,000 clones, with over 85% found just once. It was CD45RO-negative cells, positively selected for CCR7, that made up naive CD8 cells, with terminally differentiated effector memory CD45RA+ cells excluded. The sequencing input was naive CD8+ T cells sorted from blood. Source of these receptors: a man between 18 and 35 years old in good health.

The chain is built from TRBV29-1 and TRBJ1-2; D is perhaps TRBD1 (6 bases). CDR1 SQVTM and CDR2 ANQGSEA come from the germline V gene. The CDR3 runs to 13 residues. Trimming stripped 5 bases from V and 4 bases from J, with 14 bases between. The DNA for the CDR3 is TGCAGCGTTATTACAGGGCAAAGCTATGGCTACACCTTC. This gives the protein CSVITGQSYGYTF.

The rearrangement joins TRBV6-5 to TRBJ2-1, with D unclear. V was trimmed by 6 bases and J by 3 bases, leaving 12 bases between them. There are 14 residues in the CDR3. The V gene's germline CDR1 is MNHEY and CDR2 SVGAGI. This CDR3 reads CASSPLDDYNEQFF. CDR3 nucleotide sequence: TGTGCCAGCAGCCCCCTCGACGACTACAATGAGCAGTTCTTC.

In this sample, this clone turned up once. The V call is TRBV4-2, the J call TRBJ1-6; no definite D call. V lost 0 bases, J lost 9 bases, and 0 bases lay in between. The length of the CDR3 is 11 residues. The V gene's germline CDR1 is LGHNA and CDR2 YNFKEQ. In DNA form, the CDR3 reads TGTGCCAGCAGCCAAGATTCACCCCTCCACTTT. It translates to CASSQDSPLHF.

The chain employs TRBV28 and TRBJ2-3; the match to TRBD2 covers 14 bases. The CDR3 consists of 16 residues. Germline CDR1 MDHEN, CDR2 SYDVKM. The V segment lost 3 bases and the J segment 4 bases; nucleotides outside the gene matches: 3. The CDR3 is CASSFPGLAGADTQYF. CDR3 nucleotides: TGTGCCAGCAGTTTCCCGGGACTAGCGGGGGCAGATACGCAGTATTTT.

This clone occurred a few times. This chain uses TRBV4-1 with TRBJ1-2; TRBD1 matches 8 bases. The CDR3 contains 13 residues. The germline gives CDR1 MGHRA, CDR2 YSYEKL. Losses at the gene ends were 4 bases for V and 6 bases for J; bases not matched to a gene: 4. CDR3 loop: CASSLDRVNGYTF. The CDR3 DNA follows: TGCGCCAGCAGCCTGGACAGGGTGAATGGCTACACCTTC.

The chain joins TRBV13 to TRBJ2-2, with D possibly called TRBD1 or TRBD2 (5 bases each). The CDR3 covers 17 residues. Germline V gene data show CDR1 as PRHDT and CDR2 as FYEKMQ (reference sequence). Trimming removed 4 bases from V and 3 bases from J, with 18 bases in between. The CDR3 nucleotides are TGTGCCAGCAGCTCCCGAGATAACCGAGGGGACACCGGGGAGCTGTTTTTT. It codes for CASSSRDNRGDTGELFF.

This chain joins TRBV5-1 and TRBJ2-5, with D perhaps matching TRBD2 (6 bases). The CDR3 is 15 amino acids. Trimming took off 1 base at V and 2 bases at J, with 12 bases between the two ends. Germline assignment: CDR1 SGHRS and CDR2 YFSETQ. This CDR3 is CASSLLPGEQETQYF. CDR3 DNA sequence: TGCGCCAGCAGCTTGCTACCGGGGGAACAAGAGACCCAGTACTTC.

The gene calls are TRBV2 and TRBJ2-7; TRBD2 aligns across 9 bases. With V trimmed by 2 bases and J by 5 bases, 19 bases remained unmatched. The CDR3 sequence is 19 residues long. The V gene's germline CDR1 is SNHLY and CDR2 FYNNEI. Here the CDR3 DNA reads TGTGCCAGCAGTGAAAAGTACGCTAGCGGGGAAGTCCTCACCGACGAGCAGTACTTC. Protein product: CASSEKYASGEVLTDEQYF. Full variable domain (remainder filled in from reference TRBV2 and TRBJ2-7): EPEVTQTPSHQVTQMGQEVILRCVPISNHLYFYWYRQILGQKVEFLVSFYNNEISEKSEIFDDQFSVERPDGSNFTLKIRSTKLEDSAMYFCASSEKYASGEVLTDEQYFGPGTRLTVT.

As DNA, the CDR3 is TGTGCCATCAGTGAGTTGGGGAATGAGCAGTTCTTC. Its translation is CAISELGNEQFF. The chain is built from TRBV10-3 and TRBJ2-1; D is undetermined. The ends were cut back, 1 base at V and 7 bases at J, with 5 bases in the middle. The germline gives CDR1 ENHRY, CDR2 SYGVKD. CDR3 length: 12 residues.

The chain links TRBV11-2 to TRBJ2-7, with D tentatively TRBD1 (5 bases). Germline CDR1 reads SGHAT; CDR2 reads FQNNGV. This CDR3 has 12 amino acids. Trimming removed 2 bases from V and 6 bases from J, with 8 bases in between. CDR3 sequence: CASSLSGFEQYF. The DNA for the CDR3 is TGTGCCAGCAGCTTATCAGGGTTCGAGCAGTACTTC.

The DNA for the CDR3 is TGCAGCGTGACAGGGGGCATCACCGGGGAGCTGTTTTTT. Protein: CSVTGGITGELFF. The chain uses TRBV29-1 and TRBJ2-2; the match to TRBD1 covers 10 bases. CDR3 length equals 13 residues. J lost 4 bases, V lost 6 bases, and 2 bases had no gene match. The germline V gene encodes CDR1 SQVTM and CDR2 ANQGSEA.

This clone was seen just once. The chain couples TRBV2 to TRBJ2-7; no firm D call. Germline assignment: CDR1 SNHLY and CDR2 FYNNEI. V was pared by 7 bases and J by 3 bases, with 22 bases between. The CDR3 contains 16 residues. This CDR3 is CASTDTVSASFYEQYF. DNA of the CDR3: TGTGCCAGCACCGATACGGTCTCAGCGTCTTTCTACGAGCAGTACTTC.

The genes are TRBV9 and TRBJ2-7; the D gene is possibly TRBD1 (5 bases). The V end was cut by 0 bases, the J end by 6 bases, with 10 bases between. The CDR3 covers 13 residues. CDR1 is SGDLS, CDR2 YYNGEE, per germline. The DNA of the CDR3 is TGTGCCAGCAGCGTAGGTGGCAGGGCCGAGCAGTACTTC. This sequence encodes CASSVGGRAEQYF.

The chain has TRBV28 and TRBJ2-5, with a weak D call TRBD2 (7 bases). Between the trimmed V and J ends, which lost 5 bases and 5 bases, there was a span of 18 bases. This CDR3 has 15 amino acids. CDR1 is MDHEN, CDR2 SYDVKM, per germline. Here the CDR3 DNA reads TGTGCCAGCAGTATTCAGGTGGGGGGGCTGGAGACCCAGTACTTC. As protein: CASSIQVGGLETQYF.

The genes are TRBV7-6 and TRBJ2-1, with D possibly TRBD2 on 5 matching bases. CDR1 and CDR2 from the germline V gene are SGHVS and FNYEAQ. The V end was cut by 4 bases, the J end by 4 bases, with 5 bases between. The CDR3 loop spans 12 amino acids. As DNA, the CDR3 is TGTGCCAGCAGCTCGGGGTACAATGAGCAGTTCTTC. The encoded protein is CASSSGYNEQFF.

This sequence joins TRBV13 and TRBJ1-1; 7 bases line up with TRBD1. The CDR3 extends over 17 amino acids. J was trimmed by 1 base and V by 4 bases; bases with no gene match: 12. Germline-derived CDR1 and CDR2 are PRHDT and FYEKMQ (reference sequence). In DNA, the CDR3 is TGTGCCAGCAGCTCTCCGGGGACAGCCGAACCGAACACTGAAGCTTTCTTT. It specifies CASSSPGTAEPNTEAFF.